This section outlines one T cell receptor (beta chain) sequence together with its context. The data are from a study of blood T cell repertoires in COVID-19. Participants spanned ages roughly 18 to 95 years and resided in 24 US areas. In the study's own analysis: How many nucleated cells were present was estimated from reference gene primer amplification. Profiling relied on immunoSEQ multiplex PCR, and the TCRdb table lists in-frame clones only, not all of them. That table gives V, J and clone size, and the DNA gave D and trimming. Seen here are about 380,000 clones, around 90% observed once, and the top ten hold more than 1%. The sequence was obtained from a woman under 30 who had recovered from COVID-19. Source material: PBMCs or T cells enriched from blood (not recorded which).

CDR3 DNA: TGCGCCAGCAGCGAAGGGACAGGGGGCACGCCCCAGCATTTT. It encodes CASSEGTGGTPQHF. V usage is TRBV5-1 and J usage is TRBJ1-5; TRBD1 agrees at 12 bases. Germline-derived CDR1 and CDR2 are SGHRS and YFSETQ. With 4 bases clipped from V and 9 bases from J, the junction kept 5 bases outside the gene matches. This CDR3 is built from 14 residues. Variable domain in full (rest from reference TRBV5-1 and TRBJ1-5): KAGVTQTPRYLIKTRGQQVTLSCSPISGHRSVSWYQQTPGQGLQFLFEYFSETQRNKGNFPGRFSGRQFSNSRSEMNVSTLELGDSALYLCASSEGTGGTPQHFGDGTRLSIL.